This TCR beta chain was recovered during a study of shared clonotypes between healthy human individuals. Findings of the study overall: For naive CD4 cells, around 5.1% of clonotypes were shared across a few donors.

This table comes from immunoSEQ multiplex PCR, and its TCRdb copy is limited to in-frame clones, with some not included. Found here are fewer than 800,000 clones, about 90% of them singletons; the top ten hold about a quarter. Losses at the gene ends were 7 bases for V and 4 bases for J; bases not matched to a gene: 13. In germline, CDR1 is SGHAT, CDR2 FQDESV (reference sequence). The CDR3 runs to 18 residues. A word on this clone: Its cognate antigen is unknown.

CD45RO-negative CD8 cells positively selected for CCR7 made up the naive population, which excluded terminally differentiated effector memory CD45RA+ cells. Adult donors, all healthy and HIV-negative, had no recent acute infections or vaccinations. The V gene is TRBV11-1, the J gene TRBJ2-5; 15 nucleotides align to TRBD2. Sequencing was done on a sample of naive CD8+ T cells sorted from blood. The sequence was collected from a man younger than 45 in good health. DNA of the CDR3: TGTGCCAGCACCGACGGACTAGCGGGAGGGCCTGGTAGAGAGACCCAGTACTTC. Encoded protein: CASTDGLAGGPGRETQYF.